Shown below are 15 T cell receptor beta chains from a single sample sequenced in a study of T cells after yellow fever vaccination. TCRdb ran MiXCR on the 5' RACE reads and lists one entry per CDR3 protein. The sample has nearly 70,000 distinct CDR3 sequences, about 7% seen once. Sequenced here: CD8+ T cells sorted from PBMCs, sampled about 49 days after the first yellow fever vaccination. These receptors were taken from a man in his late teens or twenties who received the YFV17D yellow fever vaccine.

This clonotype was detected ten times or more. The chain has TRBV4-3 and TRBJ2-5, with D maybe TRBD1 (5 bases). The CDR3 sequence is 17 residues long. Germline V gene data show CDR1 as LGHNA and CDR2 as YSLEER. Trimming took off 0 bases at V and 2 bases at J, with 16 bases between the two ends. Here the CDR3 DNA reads TGCGCCAGCAGCCAAGATTATCAGGGATCGCGACAAGAGACCCAGTACTTC. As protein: CASSQDYQGSRQETQYF.

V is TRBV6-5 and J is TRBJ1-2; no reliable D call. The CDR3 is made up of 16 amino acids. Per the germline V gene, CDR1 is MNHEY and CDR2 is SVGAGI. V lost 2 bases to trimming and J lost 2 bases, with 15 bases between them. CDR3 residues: CASSYDRVGVNYGYTF. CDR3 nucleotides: TGTGCCAGCAGTTACGATAGGGTGGGAGTGAACTATGGCTACACCTTC.

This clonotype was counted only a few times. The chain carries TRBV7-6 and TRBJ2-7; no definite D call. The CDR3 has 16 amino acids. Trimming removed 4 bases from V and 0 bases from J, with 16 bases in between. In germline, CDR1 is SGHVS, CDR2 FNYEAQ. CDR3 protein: CASSYFDTRSSYEQYF. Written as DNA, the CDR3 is TGTGCCAGCAGCTACTTCGACACCAGGAGCTCCTACGAGCAGTACTTC.

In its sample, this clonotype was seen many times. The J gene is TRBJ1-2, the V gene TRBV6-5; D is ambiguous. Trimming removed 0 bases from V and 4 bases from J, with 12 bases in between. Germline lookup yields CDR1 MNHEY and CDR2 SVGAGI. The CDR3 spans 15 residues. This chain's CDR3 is CASSYSLAGFYGYTF. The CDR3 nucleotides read TGTGCCAGCAGTTACTCGTTAGCGGGTTTCTATGGCTACACCTTC.

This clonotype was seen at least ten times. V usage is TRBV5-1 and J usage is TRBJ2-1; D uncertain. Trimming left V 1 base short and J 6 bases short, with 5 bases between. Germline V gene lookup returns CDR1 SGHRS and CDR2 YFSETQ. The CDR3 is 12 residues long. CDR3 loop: CASSLMVNEQFF. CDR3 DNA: TGCGCCAGCAGCTTGATGGTCAATGAGCAGTTCTTC.

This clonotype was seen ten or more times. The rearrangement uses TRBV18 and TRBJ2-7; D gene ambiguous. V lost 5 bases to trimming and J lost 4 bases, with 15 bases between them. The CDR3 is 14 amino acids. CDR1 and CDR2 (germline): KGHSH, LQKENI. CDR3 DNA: TGTGCCAGCTCATCACTAACCGGGTCGTACGAGCAGTACGTC. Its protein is CASSSLTGSYEQYV.

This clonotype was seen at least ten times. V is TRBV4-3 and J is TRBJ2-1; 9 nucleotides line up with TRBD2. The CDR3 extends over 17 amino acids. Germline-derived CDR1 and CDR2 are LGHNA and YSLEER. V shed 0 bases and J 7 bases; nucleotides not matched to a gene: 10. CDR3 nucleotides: TGCGCCAGCAGCCAAGATGGATCTAGCGGGACCCCTAATGAGCAGTTCTTC. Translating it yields CASSQDGSSGTPNEQFF.

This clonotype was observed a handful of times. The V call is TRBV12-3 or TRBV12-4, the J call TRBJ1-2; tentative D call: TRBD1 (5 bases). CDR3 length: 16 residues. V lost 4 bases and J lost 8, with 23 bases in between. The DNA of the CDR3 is TGTGCCAGCAGTTGGAATCCCCAGGGTGGATCTTGGGGCTACACCTTC. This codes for CASSWNPQGGSWGYTF.

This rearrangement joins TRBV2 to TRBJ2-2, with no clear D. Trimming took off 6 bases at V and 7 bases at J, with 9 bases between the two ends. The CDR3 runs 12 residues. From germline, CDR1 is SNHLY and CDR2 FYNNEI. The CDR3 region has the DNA TGTGCCAGCAGGGTCGTGGGCGGGGAGCTGTTTTTT. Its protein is CASRVVGGELFF.

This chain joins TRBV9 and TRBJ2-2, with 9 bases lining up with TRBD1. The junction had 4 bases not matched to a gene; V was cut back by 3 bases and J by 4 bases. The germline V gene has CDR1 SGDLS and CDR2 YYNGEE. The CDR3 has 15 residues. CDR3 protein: CASSAGDRVTGELFF. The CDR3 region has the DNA TGTGCCAGCAGCGCTGGGGACAGGGTCACCGGGGAGCTGTTTTTT.

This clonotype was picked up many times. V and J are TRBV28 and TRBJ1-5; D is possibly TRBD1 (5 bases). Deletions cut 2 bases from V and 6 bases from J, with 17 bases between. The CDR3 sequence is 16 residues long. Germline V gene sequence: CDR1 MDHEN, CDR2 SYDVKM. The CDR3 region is CASSLIGKGRPQPQHF. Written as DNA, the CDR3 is TGTGCCAGCAGTTTAATCGGCAAGGGGAGACCTCAGCCCCAGCATTTT.

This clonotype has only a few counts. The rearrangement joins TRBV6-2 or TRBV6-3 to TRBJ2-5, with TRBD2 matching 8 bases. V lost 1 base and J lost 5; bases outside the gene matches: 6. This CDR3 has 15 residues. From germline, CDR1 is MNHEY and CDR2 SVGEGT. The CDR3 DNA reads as TGTGCCAGCAGTTACTTCTACGGGGGGGAGGAGACCCAGTACTTC. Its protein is CASSYFYGGEETQYF.

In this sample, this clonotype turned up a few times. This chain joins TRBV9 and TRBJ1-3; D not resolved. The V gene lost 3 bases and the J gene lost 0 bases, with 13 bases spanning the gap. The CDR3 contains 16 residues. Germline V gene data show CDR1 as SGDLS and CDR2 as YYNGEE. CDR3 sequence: CASSAGSAHSGNTIYF. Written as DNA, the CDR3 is TGTGCCAGCAGCGCGGGGAGCGCCCACTCTGGAAACACCATATATTTT. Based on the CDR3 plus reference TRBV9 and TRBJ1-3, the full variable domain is DSGVTQTPKHLITATGQRVTLRCSPRSGDLSVYWYQQSLDQGLQFLIQYYNGEERAKGNILERFSAQQFPDLHSELNLSSLELGDSALYFCASSAGSAHSGNTIYFGEGSWLTVV.

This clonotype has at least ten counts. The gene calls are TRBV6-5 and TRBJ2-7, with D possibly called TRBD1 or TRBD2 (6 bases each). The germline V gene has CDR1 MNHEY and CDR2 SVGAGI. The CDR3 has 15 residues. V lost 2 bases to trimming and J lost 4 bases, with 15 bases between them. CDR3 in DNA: TGTGCCAGCAGTTACCCCGAGAGGGGGGTGTACGAGCAGTACGTC. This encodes CASSYPERGVYEQYV.

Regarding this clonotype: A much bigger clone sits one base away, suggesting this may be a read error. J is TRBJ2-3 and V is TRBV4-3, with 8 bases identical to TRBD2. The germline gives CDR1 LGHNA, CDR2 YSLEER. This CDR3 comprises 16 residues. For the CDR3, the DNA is TGCGCCTGCAGCCAAGGAGCGGGGGTTAGCACAGATACGCAGTATTTT. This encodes CACSQGAGVSTDTQYF.